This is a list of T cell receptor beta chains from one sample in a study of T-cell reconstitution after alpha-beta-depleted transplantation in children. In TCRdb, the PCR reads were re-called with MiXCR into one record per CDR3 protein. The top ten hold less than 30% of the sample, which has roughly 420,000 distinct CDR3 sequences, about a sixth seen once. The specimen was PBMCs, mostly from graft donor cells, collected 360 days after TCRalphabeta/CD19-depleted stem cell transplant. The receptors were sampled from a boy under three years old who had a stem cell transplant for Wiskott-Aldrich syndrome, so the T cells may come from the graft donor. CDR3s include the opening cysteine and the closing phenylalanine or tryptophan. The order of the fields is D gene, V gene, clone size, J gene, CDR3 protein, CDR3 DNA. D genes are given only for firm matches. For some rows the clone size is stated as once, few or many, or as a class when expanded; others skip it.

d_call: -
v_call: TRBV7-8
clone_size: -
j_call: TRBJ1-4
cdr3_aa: CASSPPVYPVEKLFF
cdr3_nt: TGTGCCAGCAGCCCGCCGGTGTACCCAGTGGAAAAACTGTTTTTT

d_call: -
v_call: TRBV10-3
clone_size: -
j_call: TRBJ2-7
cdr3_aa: CAISEFPSYEQYF
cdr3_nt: TGTGCCATCAGTGAGTTCCCTTCGTACGAGCAGTACTTC

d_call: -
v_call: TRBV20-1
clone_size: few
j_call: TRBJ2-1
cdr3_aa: CSVKQSSYNEQFF
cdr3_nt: TGCAGCGTAAAGCAGAGCTCCTACAATGAGCAGTTCTTC

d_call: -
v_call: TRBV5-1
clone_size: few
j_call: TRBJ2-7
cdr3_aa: CASSLRPEHYEQYF
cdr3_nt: TGCGCCAGCAGCTTACGGCCCGAGCACTACGAGCAGTACTTC

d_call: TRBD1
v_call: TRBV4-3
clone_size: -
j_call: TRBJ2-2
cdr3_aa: CASSQIGTGAVKLFF
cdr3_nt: TGCGCCAGCAGCCAGATTGGGACAGGGGCCGTCAAGCTGTTTTTT

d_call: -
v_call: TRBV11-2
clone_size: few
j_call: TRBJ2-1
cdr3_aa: CASSRLLWGEQFF
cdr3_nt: TGTGCCAGCAGCCGGCTCCTTTGGGGTGAGCAGTTCTTC

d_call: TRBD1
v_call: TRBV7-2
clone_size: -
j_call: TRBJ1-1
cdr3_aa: CASSPRQGEAFF
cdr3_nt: TGTGCCAGCAGCCCAAGACAGGGGGAAGCTTTCTTT

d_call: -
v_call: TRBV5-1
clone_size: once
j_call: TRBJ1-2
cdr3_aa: CASSSDSVLNYGYTF
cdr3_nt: TGCGCCAGCAGCTCGGACAGCGTTCTTAACTATGGCTACACCTTC

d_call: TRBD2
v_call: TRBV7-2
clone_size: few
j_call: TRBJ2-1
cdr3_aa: CASSLAPGLGPNEQFF
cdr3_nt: TGTGCCAGCAGCTTAGCTCCGGGACTAGGACCCAATGAGCAGTTCTTC

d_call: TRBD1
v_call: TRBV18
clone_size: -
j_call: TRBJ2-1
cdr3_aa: CASSPPDRVFDNEQFF
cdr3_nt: TGTGCCAGCTCACCACCGGACAGGGTCTTTGACAATGAGCAGTTCTTC

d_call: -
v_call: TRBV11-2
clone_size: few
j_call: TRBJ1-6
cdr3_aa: CASGWGGTLHF
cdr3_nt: TGTGCCAGCGGGTGGGGGGGGACCCTCCACTTT

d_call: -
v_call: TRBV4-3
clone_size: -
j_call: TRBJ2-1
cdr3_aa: CASSQTSAASSYNEQFF
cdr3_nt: TGCGCCAGCAGCCAAACTTCAGCCGCTAGCTCCTACAATGAGCAGTTCTTC

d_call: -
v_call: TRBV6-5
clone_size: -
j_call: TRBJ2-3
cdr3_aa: CASSYGEDTQYF
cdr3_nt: TGTGCCAGCAGTTATGGGGAAGATACGCAGTATTTT

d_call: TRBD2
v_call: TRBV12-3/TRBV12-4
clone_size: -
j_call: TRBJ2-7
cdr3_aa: CASSPTGERLAGEYF
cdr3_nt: TGTGCCAGCAGCCCGACAGGGGAACGACTAGCGGGAGAGTACTTC

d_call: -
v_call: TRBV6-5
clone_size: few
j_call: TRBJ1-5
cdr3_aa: CASSYSQNSNQPQHF
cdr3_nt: TGTGCCAGCAGTTACTCCCAAAATAGCAATCAGCCCCAGCATTTT

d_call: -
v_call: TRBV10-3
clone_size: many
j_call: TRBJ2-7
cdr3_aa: CAIRRDPGYEQYF
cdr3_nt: TGTGCCATCCGCCGGGATCCGGGCTACGAGCAGTACTTC

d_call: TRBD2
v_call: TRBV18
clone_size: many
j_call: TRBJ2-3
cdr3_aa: CASSSGLAAKTDTQYF
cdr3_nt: TGTGCCAGCTCATCAGGACTAGCGGCTAAGACAGATACGCAGTATTTT

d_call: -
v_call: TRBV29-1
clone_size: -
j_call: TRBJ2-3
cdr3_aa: CSVAYTDTQYF
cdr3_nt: TGCAGCGTTGCCTACACAGATACGCAGTATTTT

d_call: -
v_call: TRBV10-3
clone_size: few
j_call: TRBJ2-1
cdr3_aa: CATTIDSYNEQFF
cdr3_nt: TGTGCCACCACGATAGACTCCTACAATGAGCAGTTCTTC

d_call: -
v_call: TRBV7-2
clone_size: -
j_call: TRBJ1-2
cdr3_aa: CASSLVGTDGYTF
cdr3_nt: TGTGCCAGCAGCTTAGTAGGGACGGATGGCTACACCTTC

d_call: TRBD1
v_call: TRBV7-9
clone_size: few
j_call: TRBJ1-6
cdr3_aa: CASSLGRTGRSGSPLHF
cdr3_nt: TGTGCCAGCAGCTTAGGTCGGACAGGGAGGTCTGGGTCACCCCTCCACTTT

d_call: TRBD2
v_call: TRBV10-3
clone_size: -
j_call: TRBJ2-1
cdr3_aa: CAISEFRTSGSYNEQFF
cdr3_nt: TGTGCCATCAGTGAGTTTAGGACTAGCGGCTCCTACAATGAGCAGTTCTTC

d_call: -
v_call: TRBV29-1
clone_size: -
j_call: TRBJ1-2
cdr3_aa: CSVDFRRADYGYTF
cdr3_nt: TGCAGCGTTGATTTCCGGAGGGCTGACTATGGCTACACCTTC

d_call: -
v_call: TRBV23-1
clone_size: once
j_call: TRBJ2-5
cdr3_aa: CARNLAGWLSQETQYF
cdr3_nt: TGCGCCAGAAACTTGGCAGGGTGGTTATCCCAAGAGACCCAGTACTTC

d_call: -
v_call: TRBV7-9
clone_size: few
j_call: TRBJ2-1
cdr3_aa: CASSFRGVDEQFF
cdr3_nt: TGTGCCAGCAGCTTTAGGGGGGTCGATGAGCAGTTCTTC

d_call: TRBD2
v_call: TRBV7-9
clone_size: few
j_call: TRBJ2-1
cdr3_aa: CASSLLAGGPGYNEQFF
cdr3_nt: TGTGCCAGCAGCCTACTGGCGGGAGGGCCAGGCTACAATGAGCAGTTCTTC

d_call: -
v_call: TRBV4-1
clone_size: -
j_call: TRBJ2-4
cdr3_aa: CASSREELGAKNIQYF
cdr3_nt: TGCGCCAGCAGCCGAGAAGAGTTGGGGGCCAAAAACATTCAGTACTTC

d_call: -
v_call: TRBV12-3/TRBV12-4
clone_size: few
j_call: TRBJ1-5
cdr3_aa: CASSGDMFWDQPQHF
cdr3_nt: TGTGCCAGCAGTGGCGACATGTTCTGGGATCAGCCCCAGCATTTT

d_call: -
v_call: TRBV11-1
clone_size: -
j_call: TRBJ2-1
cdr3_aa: CASSIGTTRLLVSSYNEQFF
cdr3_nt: TGTGCCAGCAGCATCGGGACAACTCGACTCCTAGTAAGCTCCTACAATGAGCAGTTCTTC

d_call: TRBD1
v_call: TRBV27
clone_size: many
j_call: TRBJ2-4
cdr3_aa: CASSTPGTGENIQYF
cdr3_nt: TGTGCCAGCAGTACTCCCGGGACAGGGGAGAACATTCAGTACTTC

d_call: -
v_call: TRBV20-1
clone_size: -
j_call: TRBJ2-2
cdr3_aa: CSAELASRGTGELVF
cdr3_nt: TGCAGTGCTGAGCTAGCGTCCCGCGGCACCGGGGAGCTGGTTTTT

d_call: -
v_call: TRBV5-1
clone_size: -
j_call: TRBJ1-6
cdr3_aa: CASSLESRGKSPLHF
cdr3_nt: TGCGCCAGCAGCTTGGAGAGCAGGGGAAAGTCACCCCTCCACTTT

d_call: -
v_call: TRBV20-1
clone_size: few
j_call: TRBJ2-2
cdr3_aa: CSARDQEINTGELFF
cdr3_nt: TGCAGTGCTAGAGATCAGGAGATCAACACCGGGGAGCTGTTTTTT

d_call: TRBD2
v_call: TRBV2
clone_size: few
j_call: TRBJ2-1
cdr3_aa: CASRGMRGGSEQFF
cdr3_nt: TGTGCCAGCAGAGGGATGCGGGGGGGGAGTGAGCAGTTCTTC

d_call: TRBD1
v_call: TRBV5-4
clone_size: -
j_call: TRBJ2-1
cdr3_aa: CASSRGTVSYNEQFF
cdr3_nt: TGTGCCAGCAGCCGAGGGACAGTCTCCTACAATGAGCAGTTCTTC

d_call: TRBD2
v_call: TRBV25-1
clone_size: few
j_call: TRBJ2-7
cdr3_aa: CASSRGTSAPYEQYF
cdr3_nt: TGTGCCAGCAGTCGTGGGACTAGCGCACCCTACGAGCAGTACTTC

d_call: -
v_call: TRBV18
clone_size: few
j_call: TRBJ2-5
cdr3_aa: CASSPLAAVGQETQYF
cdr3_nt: TGTGCCAGCTCACCACTGGCAGCTGTCGGGCAAGAGACCCAGTACTTC

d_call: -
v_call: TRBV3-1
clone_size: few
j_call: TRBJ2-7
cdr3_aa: CASSQEWRGSYEQYF
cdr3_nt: TGTGCCAGCAGCCAAGAGTGGAGGGGATCCTACGAGCAGTACTTC

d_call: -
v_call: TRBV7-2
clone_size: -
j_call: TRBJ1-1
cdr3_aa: CASSPWGSYAATEAFF
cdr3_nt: TGTGCCAGCAGCCCGTGGGGCTCCTACGCCGCCACTGAAGCTTTCTTT

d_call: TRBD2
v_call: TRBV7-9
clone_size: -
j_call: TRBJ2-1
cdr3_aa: CASTLSGGHYNEQFF
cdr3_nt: TGTGCCAGCACCTTGAGCGGGGGGCATTACAATGAGCAGTTCTTC

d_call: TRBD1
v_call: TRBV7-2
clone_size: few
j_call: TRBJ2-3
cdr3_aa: CASSHTGEGTDTQYF
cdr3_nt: TGTGCCAGCAGCCATACAGGGGAAGGCACAGATACGCAGTATTTT

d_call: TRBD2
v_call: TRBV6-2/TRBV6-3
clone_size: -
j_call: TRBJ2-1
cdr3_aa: CASSYGFGTKTLAGENNEQFF
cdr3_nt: TGTGCCAGCAGTTACGGCTTTGGTACCAAGACTTTAGCGGGAGAAAACAATGAGCAGTTCTTC

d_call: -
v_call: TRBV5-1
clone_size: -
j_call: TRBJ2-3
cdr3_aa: CASSWAGIWRADTQYF
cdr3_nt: TGCGCCAGCAGCTGGGCAGGGATTTGGAGGGCAGATACGCAGTATTTT

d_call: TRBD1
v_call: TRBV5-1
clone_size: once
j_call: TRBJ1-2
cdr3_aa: CASSHTILRQGTNYGYTF
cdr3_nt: TGCGCCAGCAGCCATACCATACTACGACAGGGAACTAACTATGGCTACACCTTC

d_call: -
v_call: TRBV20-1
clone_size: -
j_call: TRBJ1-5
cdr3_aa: CSARDQLEAQHF
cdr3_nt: TGCAGTGCTAGAGATCAATTGGAGGCCCAGCATTTT

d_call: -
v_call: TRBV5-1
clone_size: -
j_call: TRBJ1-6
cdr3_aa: CASSAVWTHNSPLHF
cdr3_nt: TGCGCCAGCAGCGCCGTGTGGACACATAATTCACCCCTCCACTTT

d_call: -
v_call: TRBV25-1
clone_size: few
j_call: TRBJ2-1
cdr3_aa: CASSSLGYEQFF
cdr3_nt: TGTGCCAGCAGCTCCCTAGGGTATGAGCAGTTCTTC

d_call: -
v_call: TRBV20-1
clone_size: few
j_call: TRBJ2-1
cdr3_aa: CSARGGAGSSYNEQFF
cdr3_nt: TGCAGTGCTAGAGGGGGGGCGGGGAGCTCCTACAATGAGCAGTTCTTC